Listed below are T cell receptor beta chains from one sample, sequenced in a study of technical replicates of blood from a few donors. Clones were sequenced by immunoSEQ multiplex PCR, and TCRdb holds only the in-frame ones, with some missing. This repertoire shows over 80,000 clones, 90% to 97% found once; its top ten account for under 0.45%. The sample taken for sequencing was T cells isolated from PBMCs. The receptors come from a human donor in good health. CDR3s include the opening cysteine and the closing phenylalanine or tryptophan. The D gene is left open where the match is weak. Clone size is stated in some rows and not others, as once, few, many or a class when expanded.

V	D	length	size	J	CDR3	DNA
TRBV5-1	TRBD1	15	many	TRBJ2-7	CASSLTGTGYSEQYF	TGCGCCAGCAGCCTCACCGGGACAGGGTATTCCGAGCAGTACTTC
TRBV10-1	TRBD2	16	.	TRBJ2-1	CASSESTSGRFYEQFF	TGCGCCAGCAGTGAATCGACTAGCGGGAGGTTCTATGAGCAGTTCTTC
TRBV11-3	.	17	.	TRBJ2-5	CASSSRSSVLGGETQYF	TGTGCCAGCAGCTCTCGTAGTAGCGTGTTGGGGGGAGAGACCCAGTACTTC
TRBV7-3	.	13	.	TRBJ1-2	CASSLREGSGYTF	TGTGCCAGCAGCTTACGGGAGGGCTCTGGCTACACCTTC
TRBV11-2	TRBD2	15	.	TRBJ2-3	CASSWEIAGEDTQYF	TGTGCCAGCAGCTGGGAGATAGCGGGAGAAGATACGCAGTATTTT
TRBV7-6	.	14	.	TRBJ1-5	CASSPGGFNQPQHF	TGTGCCAGCAGCCCCGGGGGGTTTAATCAGCCCCAGCATTTT
TRBV28	.	14	.	TRBJ2-1	CASRSARIWYEQFF	TGTGCCAGCAGATCCGCGCGGATTTGGTATGAGCAGTTCTTC
TRBV27	.	13	.	TRBJ2-1	CASSNGGWNEQFF	TGTGCCAGCAGTAATGGGGGGTGGAATGAGCAGTTCTTC
TRBV5-4	.	15	.	TRBJ2-6	CASSRLSSGANVLTF	TGTGCCAGCAGCCGCTTGAGCTCTGGGGCCAACGTCCTGACTTTC
TRBV19	TRBD2	14	.	TRBJ2-7	CASSKTSAPYEQYF	TGTGCCAGTAGTAAGACTAGCGCCCCCTACGAGCAGTACTTC
TRBV27	.	14	.	TRBJ1-2	CASSSQGSFYGYTF	TGTGCCAGCAGTTCCCAGGGTAGTTTCTATGGCTACACCTTC
TRBV9	TRBD2	15	.	TRBJ2-5	CASSLSGLVRETQYF	TGTGCCAGCAGCCTCTCCGGACTAGTTCGGGAGACCCAGTACTTC
TRBV5-8	.	15	few	TRBJ1-1	CASSSPNTANTEAFF	TGTGCCAGCAGCTCTCCGAATACAGCGAACACTGAAGCTTTCTTT
TRBV6-5	.	11	.	TRBJ2-7	CASSGSYEQYF	TGTGCCAGCAGTGGGAGCTACGAGCAGTACTTC
TRBV9	.	15	.	TRBJ1-2	CASSGWEQEYYGYTF	TGTGCCAGCAGCGGCTGGGAACAGGAGTACTATGGCTACACCTTC
TRBV7-3	TRBD2	15	.	TRBJ2-1	CASRLTSGSYNEQFF	TGTGCCAGCAGGCTTACTAGCGGCTCCTACAATGAGCAGTTCTTC
TRBV5-1	.	15	.	TRBJ1-1	CASSFWGVGGTEAFF	TGCGCCAGCAGCTTTTGGGGGGTGGGTGGCACTGAAGCTTTCTTT
TRBV7-3	.	13	.	TRBJ2-7	CASSPSSAYEQYF	TGTGCCAGCAGCCCCTCTAGCGCCTACGAGCAGTACTTC
TRBV2	TRBD1	13	.	TRBJ1-1	CASSLAGTGRAFF	TGTGCCAGCAGTCTCGCCGGGACAGGGCGGGCTTTCTTT
TRBV19	.	14	.	TRBJ2-1	CASSILNGIDEQFF	TGTGCCAGTAGTATCCTAAACGGGATCGATGAGCAGTTCTTC
TRBV29-1	TRBD2	13	.	TRBJ2-7	CSVWTSVNYEQYF	TGCAGCGTTTGGACTAGCGTGAACTACGAGCAGTACTTC
TRBV19	.	15	.	TRBJ2-2	CASSITFAGSGELFF	TGTGCCAGTAGTATTACGTTTGCGGGTTCGGGGGAGCTGTTTTTT
TRBV15	TRBD1	17	.	TRBJ2-3	CATSRDNRGLGWETQYF	TGTGCCACCAGCAGAGACAACAGGGGCCTCGGCTGGGAGACGCAGTATTTT
TRBV19	TRBD2	16	.	TRBJ2-7	CASSMRWEGRTYEQYF	TGTGCCAGTAGTATGCGGTGGGAGGGCCGAACCTACGAGCAGTACTTC
TRBV19	TRBD1	14	.	TRBJ1-5	CASSYRGSNQPQHF	TGTGCCAGTAGTTACAGGGGTAGCAATCAGCCCCAGCATTTT
TRBV9	TRBD1	13	once	TRBJ1-1	CASSVSGTGEAFF	TGTGCCAGCAGCGTATCAGGGACAGGGGAAGCTTTCTTT
TRBV12-5	.	12	.	TRBJ1-5	CASREGNQPQHF	TGTGCTAGTAGGGAGGGCAATCAGCCCCAGCATTTT
TRBV7-9	.	13	.	TRBJ1-4	CASRQATNEKLFF	TGTGCCAGCAGACAAGCAACTAATGAAAAACTGTTTTTT